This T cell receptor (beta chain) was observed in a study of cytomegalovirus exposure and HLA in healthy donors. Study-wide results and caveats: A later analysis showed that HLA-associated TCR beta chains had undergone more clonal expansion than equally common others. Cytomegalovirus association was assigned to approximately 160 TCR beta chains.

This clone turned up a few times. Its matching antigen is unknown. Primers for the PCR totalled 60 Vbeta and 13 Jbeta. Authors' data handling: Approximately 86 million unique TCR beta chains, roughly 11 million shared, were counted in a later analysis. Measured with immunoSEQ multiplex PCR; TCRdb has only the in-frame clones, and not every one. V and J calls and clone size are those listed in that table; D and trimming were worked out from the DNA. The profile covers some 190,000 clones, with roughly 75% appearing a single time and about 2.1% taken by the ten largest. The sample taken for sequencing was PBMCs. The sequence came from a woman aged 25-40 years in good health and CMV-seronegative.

The CDR3 DNA sequence: TGTGCCAGTAGCGAGCGGGGGGGCATGTACATTCAGTACTTC. It translates to CASSERGGMYIQYF. The rearrangement joins TRBV19 to TRBJ2-4; 10 bases agree with TRBD2. Germline CDR1 and CDR2: LNHDA and SQIVND (reference sequence). With V trimmed by 6 bases and J by 8 bases, 7 bases remained unmatched. The CDR3 sequence is 14 residues long.